This T cell receptor beta chain was captured in a study of shared clonotypes between healthy human individuals. Study in general: Three CD4 naive, three CD4 memory, two CD8 naive and one CD8 memory plate were used per donor.

Germline V gene lookup returns CDR1 GTSNPN and CDR2 SVGIG (reference sequence). This CDR3 region has 15 residues. Every subset had its genomic DNA shared out evenly among several immunoSEQ plates. Original processing methods: ImmunoSEQ sequences covered only the junction and lacked quality scores; filtering therefore differed. Repertoires were generated with immunoSEQ multiplex PCR, while TCRdb's copy carries only in-frame clones and drops some. V and J calls and clone size come straight from that table; D and trimming were deduced from the DNA. The sample holds 2 million to 2.5 million clones, just under 95% seen once. This clone was seen once. Splitting of CD4+ cells produced CD45RA+ naive and CD45RA-negative memory subsets.

The sequenced sample was naive CD4+ T cells from PBMCs. The subset is: CD45RA+ positively selected. This clonotype was obtained from a man aged 18 to 35 in good health. Some clones in this sample may be carry-over from other donors' samples. The V call is TRBV30, the J call TRBJ2-5; tentative D call: TRBD2 (7 bases). The J call may be faulty, since TRBJ2-7 better matches the DNA end. CDR3 region: CAWSKGGGAGFEQYF. The CDR3 DNA follows: TGTGCCTGGAGTAAGGGGGGAGGGGCAGGGTTCGAGCAGTACTTC.